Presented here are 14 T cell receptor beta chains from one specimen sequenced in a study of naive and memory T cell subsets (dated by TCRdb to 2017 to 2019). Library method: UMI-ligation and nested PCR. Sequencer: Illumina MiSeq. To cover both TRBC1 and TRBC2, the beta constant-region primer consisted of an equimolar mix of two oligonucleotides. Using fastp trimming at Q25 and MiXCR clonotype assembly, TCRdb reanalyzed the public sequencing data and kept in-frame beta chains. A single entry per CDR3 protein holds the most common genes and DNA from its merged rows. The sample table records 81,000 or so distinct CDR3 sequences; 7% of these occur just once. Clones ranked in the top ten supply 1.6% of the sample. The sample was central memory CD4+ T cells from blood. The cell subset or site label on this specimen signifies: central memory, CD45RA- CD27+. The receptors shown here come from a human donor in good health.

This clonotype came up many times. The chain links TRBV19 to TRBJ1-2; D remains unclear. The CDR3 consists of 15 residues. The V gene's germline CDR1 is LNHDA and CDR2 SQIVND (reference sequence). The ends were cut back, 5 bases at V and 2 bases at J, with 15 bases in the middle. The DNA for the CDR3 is TGTGCCAGTAGTGGCGGTTGGCAGATGAACTATGGCTACACCTTC. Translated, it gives CASSGGWQMNYGYTF.

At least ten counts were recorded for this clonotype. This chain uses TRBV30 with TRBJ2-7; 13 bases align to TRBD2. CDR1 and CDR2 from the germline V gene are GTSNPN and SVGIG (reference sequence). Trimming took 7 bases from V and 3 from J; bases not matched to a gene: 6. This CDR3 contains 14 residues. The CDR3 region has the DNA TGTGCCTCCGAGACTAGCGGGGGGTACTACGAGCAGTACTTC. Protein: CASETSGGYYEQYF.

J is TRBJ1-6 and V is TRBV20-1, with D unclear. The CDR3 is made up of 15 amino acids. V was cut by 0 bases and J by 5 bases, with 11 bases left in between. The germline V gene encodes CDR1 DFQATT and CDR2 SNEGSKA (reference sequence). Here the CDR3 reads CSARDLGQHNSPLHF. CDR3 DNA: TGCAGTGCTAGAGATCTTGGGCAGCATAATTCACCCCTCCACTTT.

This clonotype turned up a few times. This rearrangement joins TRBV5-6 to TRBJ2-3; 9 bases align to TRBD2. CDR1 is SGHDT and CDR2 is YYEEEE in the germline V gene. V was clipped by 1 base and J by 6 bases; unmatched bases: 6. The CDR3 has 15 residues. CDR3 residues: CASSLRRGGADTQYF. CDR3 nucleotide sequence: TGTGCCAGCAGCTTGCGGCGGGGGGGCGCCGATACGCAGTATTTT. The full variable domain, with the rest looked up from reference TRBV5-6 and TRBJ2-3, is DAGVTQSPTHLIKTRGQQVTLRCSPKSGHDTVSWYQQALGQGPQFIFQYYEEEERQRGNFPDRFSGHQFPNYSSELNVNALLLGDSALYLCASSLRRGGADTQYFGPGTRLTVL.

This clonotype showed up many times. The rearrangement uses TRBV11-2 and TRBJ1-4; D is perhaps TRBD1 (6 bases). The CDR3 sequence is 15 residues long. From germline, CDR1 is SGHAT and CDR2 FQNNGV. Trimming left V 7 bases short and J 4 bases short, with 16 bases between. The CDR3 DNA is TGTGCCAGCACCAAAGGGGGAGGAGGTAATGAAAAACTGTTTTTT. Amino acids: CASTKGGGGNEKLFF.

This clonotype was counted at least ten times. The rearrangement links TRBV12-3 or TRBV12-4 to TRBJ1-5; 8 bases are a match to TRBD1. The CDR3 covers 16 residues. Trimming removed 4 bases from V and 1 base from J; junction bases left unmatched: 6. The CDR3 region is CASSSGQGISNQPQHF. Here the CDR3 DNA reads TGTGCCAGCAGTTCTGGACAGGGTATAAGCAATCAGCCCCAGCATTTT.

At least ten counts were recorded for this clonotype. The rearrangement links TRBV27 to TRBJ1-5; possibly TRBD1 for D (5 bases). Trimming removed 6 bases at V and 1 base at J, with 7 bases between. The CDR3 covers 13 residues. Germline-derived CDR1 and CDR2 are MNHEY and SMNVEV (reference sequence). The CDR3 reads CASRGGSNQPQHF. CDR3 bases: TGTGCCAGCAGGGGGGGGAGCAATCAGCCCCAGCATTTT.

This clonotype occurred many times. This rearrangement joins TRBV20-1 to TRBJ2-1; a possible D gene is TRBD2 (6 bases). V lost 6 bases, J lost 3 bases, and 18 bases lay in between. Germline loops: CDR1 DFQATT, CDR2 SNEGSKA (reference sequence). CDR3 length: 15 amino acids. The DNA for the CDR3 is TGCAGTGCGCCGTTGGGGCGGGAACGCTACAATGAGCAGTTCTTC. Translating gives CSAPLGRERYNEQFF.

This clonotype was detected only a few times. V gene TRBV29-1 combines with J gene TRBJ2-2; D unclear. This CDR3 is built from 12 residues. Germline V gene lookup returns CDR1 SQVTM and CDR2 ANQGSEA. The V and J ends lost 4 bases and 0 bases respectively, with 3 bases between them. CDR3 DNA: TGCAGCGTTGTTTCGAACACCGGGGAGCTGTTTTTT. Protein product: CSVVSNTGELFF.

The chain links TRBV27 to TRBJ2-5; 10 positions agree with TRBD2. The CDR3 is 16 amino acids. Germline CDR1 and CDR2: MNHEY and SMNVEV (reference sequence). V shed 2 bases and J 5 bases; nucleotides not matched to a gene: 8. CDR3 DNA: TGTGCCAGCAGTTTAGGGGTAGCGGGGGGACGTGAGACCCAGTACTTC. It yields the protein CASSLGVAGGRETQYF.

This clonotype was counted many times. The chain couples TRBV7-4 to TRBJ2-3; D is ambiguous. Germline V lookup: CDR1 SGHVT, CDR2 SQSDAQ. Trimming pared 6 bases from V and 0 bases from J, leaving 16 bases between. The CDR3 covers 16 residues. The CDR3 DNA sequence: TGTGCCAGCAGTTCCCGACTTGCTCCTAGCACAGATACGCAGTATTTT. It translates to CASSSRLAPSTDTQYF.

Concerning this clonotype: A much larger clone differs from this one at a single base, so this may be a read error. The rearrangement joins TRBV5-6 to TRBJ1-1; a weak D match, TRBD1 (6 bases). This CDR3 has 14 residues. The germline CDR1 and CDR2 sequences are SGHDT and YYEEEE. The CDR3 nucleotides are TGTGCCAGCAGCTCGGGGGCGCGGAACACTGAATCTTTCTTT. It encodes CASSSGARNTESFF.

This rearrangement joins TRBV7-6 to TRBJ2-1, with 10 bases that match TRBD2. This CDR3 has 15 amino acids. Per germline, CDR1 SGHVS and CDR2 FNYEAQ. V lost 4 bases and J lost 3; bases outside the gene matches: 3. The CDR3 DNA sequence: TGTGCCAGCAGCTCCACTAGCGGGGTCTACAATGAGCAGTTCTTC. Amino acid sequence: CASSSTSGVYNEQFF. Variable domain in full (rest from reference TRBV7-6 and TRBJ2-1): GAGVSQSPRYKVTKRGQDVALRCDPISGHVSLYWYRQALGQGPEFLTYFNYEAQQDKSGLPNDRFSAERPEGSISTLTIQRTEQRDSAMYRCASSSTSGVYNEQFFGPGTRLTVL.

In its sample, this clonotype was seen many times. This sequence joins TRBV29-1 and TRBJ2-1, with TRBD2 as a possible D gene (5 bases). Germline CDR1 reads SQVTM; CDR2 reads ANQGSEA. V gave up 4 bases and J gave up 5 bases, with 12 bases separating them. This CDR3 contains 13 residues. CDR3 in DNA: TGCAGCGTTGCCCGGGGTACCGACAATGAGCAGTTCTTC. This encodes CSVARGTDNEQFF.